Listed below are T cell receptor beta chains from one sample, sequenced in a study of response to subunit inactivated influenza vaccine. TCRdb reprocessed the RT-PCR reads with MiXCR, giving one entry per CDR3 protein. The sample has fewer than 800,000 distinct CDR3 sequences; around 14% are singletons. The sample was PBMCs from blood, taken 11 to 12 days after vaccination. These receptors originate from a man aged 50-59 years who received an inactivated influenza vaccine. Both conserved end residues are trimmed from each CDR3. Fields, in order: V gene, J gene, CDR3 protein.

TRBV12-3/TRBV12-4	TRBJ1-1	ASRGQAVKSTEAF
TRBV7-2	TRBJ1-1	ASSLALRWKNTEAF
TRBV20-1	TRBJ2-7	SARADGSYEQY
TRBV6-2/TRBV6-3	TRBJ2-7	ASTRFGGSGYEQY
TRBV5-1	TRBJ2-7	ASSFRDASSYEQY
TRBV5-1	TRBJ2-7	ASSLVGGPYEQY
TRBV20-1	TRBJ2-2	SARSAGSTGELF
TRBV5-1	TRBJ1-1	ASSVWWGMNTEAF
TRBV7-2	TRBJ1-1	ASSLGAFVRGNAF
TRBV29-1	TRBJ1-5	SVEDALGQPQH
TRBV29-1	TRBJ1-5	SVAGDSNQPQH
TRBV29-1	TRBJ1-1	SGGGALGWNTEAF
TRBV7-2	TRBJ2-7	ASSTGQGASYEQY
TRBV18	TRBJ2-7	ASSPRTANYEQY
TRBV20-1	TRBJ2-5	SASNLAGGRAQY
TRBV20-1	TRBJ1-1	SARTRGTEAF
TRBV27	TRBJ2-3	ASSPRTGDRTDTQY
TRBV29-1	TRBJ2-1	SVAVQGGGPYNEQF
TRBV20-1	TRBJ2-7	STDRGDSYEQY
TRBV4-2	TRBJ1-1	ASSQERFEGTEAF
TRBV6-1	TRBJ1-5	ASGGGVQPQH
TRBV9	TRBJ2-7	ASSAGDASYEQY